This T cell receptor beta chain was captured by sequencing in a study of blood T cells in healthy people across ages. Study outcomes and limitations: Strong correlation existed between TCR beta diversity and naive T cell percentage.

A second PCR, run for roughly 6 to 11 cycles, used a sample-barcoded 5' primer plus a J-beta primer mix. Via MiXCR, TCRdb re-called the 5' RACE reads, giving one row per CDR3 protein. This sample yields over 1,500,000 distinct CDR3 sequences, of which 39% are seen a single time; 23% belongs to the top ten. A remark on this clonotype: What it recognizes is unknown.

Each sample used at least 6.5 million PBMCs. This CDR3 comprises 18 residues. This clonotype was obtained from a human donor in good health. Sequencing was performed on blood. The chain employs TRBV21-1 and TRBJ2-1. TRBV21-1 is shown as a pseudogene. CDR3: CASSKVVWRRSSYNEQFF. CDR3 DNA: TGTGCCAGCAGCAAAGTTGTTTGGCGGAGGAGCTCCTACAATGAGCAGTTCTTC.